A single sample is the source of the 17 T cell receptor beta chains below, sequenced in a study of T cells in Graves' hyperthyroidism and ophthalmopathy. Authors of the study amplified TCR beta CDR3 regions from RNA transcripts. The HTBI primer set was used in a first-round RT-PCR of the TCR CDR3. TCRdb itself ran the multiplex PCR reads through MiXCR, one entry per CDR3 protein. This table has a few hundred thousand distinct CDR3 sequences, around 42% appearing once. The sample was peripheral blood or thyroid tissue (not recorded which). The receptors shown here come from a woman younger than 35 with Graves' hyperthyroidism.

This chain connects TRBV7-2 to TRBJ2-7; D not resolved. V was pared by 3 bases and J by 5 bases, with 14 bases between. CDR3 length equals 14 residues. Germline V gene data show CDR1 as SGHTA and CDR2 as FQGNSA. CDR3 nucleotide sequence: TGTGCCAGCAGCTTGGCTCCTGGGGTAGACGAGCAGTACTTC. This translates into CASSLAPGVDEQYF.

Ten or more counts support this clonotype. V and J are TRBV5-1 and TRBJ2-5, with D perhaps TRBD1 (6 bases). Germline V gives CDR1 SGHRS, CDR2 YFSETQ. This CDR3 is built from 16 residues. V was cut by 2 bases and J by 2 bases, with 16 bases left in between. CDR3: CASSLGQIIWQETQYF. CDR3 nucleotides: TGCGCCAGCAGCTTAGGACAGATCATTTGGCAAGAGACCCAGTACTTC.

This clonotype was seen a single time. The gene calls are TRBV6-2 or TRBV6-3 and TRBJ2-7, with D perhaps given as TRBD1 or TRBD2 (5 bases each). Gene TRBJ2-1 matches the end of the DNA better, so the J call may be wrong. This CDR3 is 15 amino acids long. In germline, CDR1 is MNHEY, CDR2 SVGEGT. The CDR3 sequence: CASNVGAGLGNEQFF. CDR3 DNA sequence: TGTGCCAGCAACGTCGGGGCAGGGCTCGGCAATGAGCAGTTCTTC.

This clonotype was recorded many times. The CDR3 is CSVDRVPNTEAFF. The CDR3 nucleotides read TGCAGCGTGGACCGAGTTCCGAACACTGAAGCTTTCTTT. The genes are TRBV29-1 and TRBJ1-1; D call uncertain. The CDR3 covers 13 residues. V lost 6 bases, J lost 1 base, and 12 bases lay in between. Germline CDR1 and CDR2: SQVTM and ANQGSEA.

The V call is TRBV29-1, the J call TRBJ1-1; 9 bases are a match to TRBD1. The CDR3 consists of 14 residues. Germline CDR1 and CDR2: SQVTM and ANQGSEA. Unmatched junction bases numbered 9, after V lost 5 bases and J lost 5 bases. In DNA form, the CDR3 reads TGCAGCGTTACACAGGGGGCGGATTTTACTGAAGCTTTCTTT. Amino acid sequence: CSVTQGADFTEAFF.

This clonotype has at least ten counts. The chain couples TRBV5-1 to TRBJ1-2; a weak D match, TRBD1 (5 bases). Germline CDR1 SGHRS, CDR2 YFSETQ. Between the trimmed V and J ends, which lost 1 base and 4 bases, there was a span of 23 bases. This CDR3 comprises 18 residues. CDR3 in amino acids: CASSLPGAEKVFGYGYTF. The CDR3 nucleotides are TGCGCCAGCAGCTTGCCCGGGGCAGAGAAAGTCTTTGGCTATGGCTACACCTTC.

The V and J genes are TRBV29-1 and TRBJ2-5, with D perhaps TRBD1 (6 bases). V lost 5 bases, J lost 5 bases, and 18 bases lay in between. CDR1 and CDR2 (germline): SQVTM, ANQGSEA. The CDR3 sequence is 14 residues long. The CDR3 sequence is CSVTRQAGEETQYF. CDR3 DNA: TGCAGCGTTACCAGACAGGCGGGCGAGGAGACCCAGTACTTC.

This clonotype was observed many times. The chain employs TRBV11-3 and TRBJ1-2; D perhaps matches TRBD1 (5 bases). The V and J ends lost 8 bases and 8 bases respectively, with 24 bases between them. The CDR3 is 15 amino acids. Germline-derived CDR1 and CDR2 are SGHNT and YENEEA. The CDR3 DNA follows: TGTGCCAGCGCCCAAGGGGCAGGGCTCATAGGAGGCTACACCTTC. Translating it yields CASAQGAGLIGGYTF.

This clonotype was observed once. No conserved phenylalanine or tryptophan ends this CDR3, so it is likely a read error. The limits of the CDR3 on the DNA are not certain, so only TCRdb's listed CDR3 is given. The chain is built from TRBV29-1 and TRBJ1-5. The germline CDR1 and CDR2 sequences are SQVTM and ANQGSEA. The CDR3 has 11 amino acids, counting both end residues. CDR3 region: CSADRDGTSGI.

J is TRBJ2-7 and V is TRBV7-6, with 9 bases lining up with TRBD1. Germline values: CDR1 SGHVS, CDR2 FNYEAQ. Germline trimming cut 6 bases from V and 4 bases from J; bases unmatched to any gene: 10. The CDR3 loop spans 15 amino acids. CDR3 sequence: CASSPLGTGPYEQYF. For the CDR3, the DNA is TGTGCCAGCAGTCCCCTCGGGACAGGGCCGTACGAGCAGTACTTC.

This clonotype came up many times. The rearrangement links TRBV4-1 to TRBJ2-5; TRBD2 matches 9 bases. This CDR3 is 17 amino acids long. In germline, CDR1 is MGHRA, CDR2 YSYEKL. Trimming cost V 3 bases and J 1 base; bases outside gene matches: 9. CDR3 protein: CASSQGRSGRSQETQYF. CDR3 nucleotide sequence: TGCGCCAGCAGCCAGGGACGGAGCGGGAGGAGCCAAGAGACCCAGTACTTC.

Details on this clonotype: This clone may be a read error of a much larger clone one base away. This chain joins TRBV12-3 or TRBV12-4 and TRBJ1-2; a possible D gene is TRBD1 (5 bases). V was clipped by 4 bases and J by 8 bases, with 14 bases between them. CDR3 length: 13 residues. The CDR3 coding sequence is TGTGCCAGCAGTTCCCCGTACGGGGGGGGCTACACCTTC. Protein: CASSSPYGGGYTF.

In the case of this clonotype: Being one base from a much bigger clone, this may be a read error. The rearrangement links TRBV7-2 to TRBJ2-2; no reliable D call. The CDR3 is made up of 13 amino acids. Trimming stripped 6 bases from V and 6 bases from J, with 11 bases between. The V gene's germline CDR1 is SGHTA and CDR2 FQGNSA. The CDR3 sequence is CASRPKIAGELFF. CDR3 nucleotides: TGTGCCAGCAGACCGAAGATTGCCGGGGAGCTGTTTTTT.

This clonotype was counted a few times. V gene TRBV24-1 combines with J gene TRBJ1-1; the match to TRBD1 covers 7 bases. Per the germline V gene, CDR1 is KGHDR and CDR2 is SFDVKD. Trimming removed 0 bases from V and 7 bases from J; junction bases left unmatched: 16. The CDR3 has 18 amino acids. CDR3 DNA: TGTGCCACCAGTGATTTGGTATGGGTTGGAGGGGGCGATGGTGAAGCTTTCTTT. It encodes CATSDLVWVGGGDGEAFF.

The rearrangement links TRBV4-1 to TRBJ2-7; D uncertain. The germline V gene has CDR1 MGHRA and CDR2 YSYEKL. V was shortened by 1 base and J by 0 bases, with 7 bases between the two germline ends. The CDR3 covers 14 residues. The CDR3 here is CASSQVPTSYEQYF. The CDR3 DNA reads TGCGCCAGCAGCCAAGTCCCGACCTCCTACGAGCAGTACTTC.

This rearrangement joins TRBV7-9 to TRBJ2-6, with D tentatively TRBD1 (6 bases). The germline V gene has CDR1 SEHNR and CDR2 FQNEAQ (reference sequence). CDR3 length: 14 amino acids. Trimming took 5 bases from V and 8 from J, leaving 13 bases between them. CDR3 region: CASSHPQGPNVLTF. CDR3 coding DNA: TGTGCCAGCAGCCACCCCCAGGGGCCCAACGTCCTGACTTTC.

J is TRBJ1-6 and V is TRBV5-4; 7 nucleotides agree with TRBD1. V trimming: 4 bases; J trimming: 9 bases; junction bases outside the gene matches: 4. The CDR3 runs 13 residues. CDR1 and CDR2 from the germline V gene are SGHNT and YYREEE (reference sequence). The chain's CDR3 is CASSGRGFSPLHF. The CDR3 DNA reads as TGTGCCAGCAGCGGCAGGGGGTTTTCACCCCTCCACTTT.